This T cell receptor (beta chain) was retrieved from a study of blood T cell repertoires in COVID-19 (dated by TCRdb to the early 2020s). Turning to the overall study: Samples from collaborators originated in the United States, Italy and Spain and spanned both the acute and convalescent phases of COVID-19. The repertoires were released in a freely available public database meant as a resource for research on the immune response to SARS-CoV-2. Deeply sampled blood TCRbeta repertoires from subjects exposed to, actively infected with, or recovered from COVID-19 were included in the dataset. HLA class I and class II types, where available, came from metadata supplied by the sample provider rather than from assay-based typing. The samples were drawn from the first 160 participants of the ongoing ImmuneRACE study and from some 1,300 subjects provided by 6 global collaborators. The material from the prospective study consisted of cDNA or gDNA derived from T cells, B-cell-depleted T cells, or PBMCs. The sample metadata nearly always contained a de-identified subject ID, COVID-19 status, age in years and sex.

The germline V gene gives CDR1 as KGHSH and CDR2 as LQKENI. CDR3 length: 14 amino acids, cysteine to phenylalanine. Of the read, only the CDR3 DNA is kept; its 42 bases are in frame from base 1. V and J lose 3 bases and 5 bases, and a span of 10 bases separates them. Each collaborating institution followed its own protocols to collect whole blood in K2EDTA tubes. For TCRbeta analysis, collaborators shipped samples as frozen whole blood, isolated PBMCs, or DNA extracted from either of those sample types. Comment on this clone: Its binding antigen is unknown. No per-base quality is available; no much larger clone lies one base away.

The paper as a whole reports these results and caveats: The quantity of clinical and demographic metadata differed by source and by participant and was supplied without curation.

TCRbeta CDR3 regions were amplified from genomic DNA using the immunoSEQ Assay, a bias-controlled multiplex PCR. The study's own analysis went as follows. Within the assay, amplification of reference gene primers was used to estimate how many nucleated cells each sample contained. Sequence reads were collapsed and filtered to measure the absolute abundance of every unique TCRbeta CDR3 rearrangement. For each sample, productive Simpson clonality was calculated as the square root of Simpson's diversity index over productive rearrangements. TCRdb obtained this table from immuneACCESS and retained in-frame rearrangements with V and J assigned. These tables miss some clones; where compared with another copy, unresolved V genes account for less than half of the shortfall, and the remainder is unexplained. V and J calls and clone size are those listed in that table; D and trimming were worked out from the DNA. Counted in this sample were around 190,000 clones; about four fifths of them appeared once. The leading ten clones occupy 6.9% of the sample.

The source material was peripheral blood. The chain was built from TRBV18 and TRBJ1-4; a weak D assignment points to TRBD1 (5 bases agree). The clonotype was recovered from a man in his fifties or sixties with acute or convalescent COVID-19. The DNA sequence reads TGTGCCAGCTCACCTCCCGGGGGGAATGAAAAACTGTTTTTT. The resulting protein is CASSPPGGNEKLFF.